This T cell receptor (beta chain) is from a study of cytomegalovirus exposure and HLA in healthy donors. Background on the study: Clustering assigned 81% of the 350 to 400 genotyped donors to the Caucasian-associated ancestry cluster.

Findings and limits, study-wide: High specificity and sensitivity for cytomegalovirus status were reported for the classifier. A later analysis reportedly found fewer N-insertions in an Asian-associated ancestry cluster than the roughly 670-donor mean.

As for this clone: No antigen is known for it.

This CDR3 comprises 16 residues. V shed 5 bases and J shed 0 bases, with 17 bases lying between them. Germline V gene lookup returns CDR1 SGHAT and CDR2 FQNNGV. The PCR employed 60 Vbeta primers together with 13 Jbeta primers. How the authors handled the data: Roughly 11 million shared chains were among some 75 million unique TCR beta chains counted in a later analysis. TCRdb's copy holds only in-frame clones and misses some; the assay was immunoSEQ multiplex PCR. V and J calls and clone size are given by that table; D and trimming were obtained from the DNA. The table gives about 120,000 clones; the top ten clones make up 6.8% of it.

The rearrangement uses TRBV11-2 and TRBJ2-7; D is perhaps TRBD1 (6 bases). The sequence was collected from a man between 40 and 49 years old in good health and CMV-seropositive. Source material: PBMCs. The CDR3 here is CASSLIRGRSSYEQYF. The CDR3 DNA follows: TGTGCCAGCAGCCTGATCAGGGGCCGCAGCTCCTACGAGCAGTACTTC.